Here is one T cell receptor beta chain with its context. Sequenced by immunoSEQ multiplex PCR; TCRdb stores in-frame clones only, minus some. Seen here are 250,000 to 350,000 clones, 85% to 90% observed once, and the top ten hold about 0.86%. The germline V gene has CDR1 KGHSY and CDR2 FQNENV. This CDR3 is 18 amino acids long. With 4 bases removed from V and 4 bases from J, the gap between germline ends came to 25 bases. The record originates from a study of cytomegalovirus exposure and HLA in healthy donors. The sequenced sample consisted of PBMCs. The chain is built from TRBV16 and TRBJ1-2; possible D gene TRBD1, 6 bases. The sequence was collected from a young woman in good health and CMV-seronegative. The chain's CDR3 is CASSLQWDILLGGYGYTF. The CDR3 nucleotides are TGTGCCAGCAGCCTTCAATGGGACATCCTTCTTGGGGGCTATGGCTACACCTTC. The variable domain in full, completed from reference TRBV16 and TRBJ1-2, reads GEEVAQTPKHLVRGEGQKAKLYCAPIKGHSYVFWYQQVLKNEFKFLISFQNENVFDETGMPKERFSAKCLPNSPCSLEIQATKLEDSAVYFCASSLQWDILLGGYGYTFGSGTRLTVV.